Reported below is one T cell receptor beta chain. Its specificity is not known. The entry originates in a study of CD8 T cells in Susac syndrome. Study-level points and caveats: The authors found no clonal expansion in Susac syndrome CD4+ T cell repertoires.

Random-hexamer reverse transcription was applied to about 0.45 to 1 ug RNA. TCRdb called the immunoSEQ multiplex PCR reads again in MiXCR, with one record for every CDR3 protein. The table includes about 180,000 distinct CDR3 sequences, 85% to 95% detected once. V was trimmed by 3 bases and J by 2 bases, leaving 11 bases between them. Germline V CDR1 and CDR2: SGDLS, YYNGEE. This CDR3 region has 15 residues. The V gene is TRBV9, the J gene TRBJ1-4; no clear D. The sequence was collected from a human donor with Susac syndrome. Sequencing was carried out using CD4+ T cells from PBMCs. The CDR3: CASSARGRTNEKLFF. CDR3 in DNA: TGTGCCAGCAGCGCCCGAGGACGTACTAATGAAAAACTGTTTTTT.